These T cell receptor beta chains were read from a single sample in a study of shared clonotypes between healthy human individuals. Profiling relied on immunoSEQ multiplex PCR, and the TCRdb table lists in-frame clones only, not all of them. The repertoire holds about 1 million clones, with about 80% as singletons. Sequenced material: memory CD4+ T cells sorted from blood. The receptor source for this set is a man between 18 and 35 years old in good health. Each CDR3 is given with its conserved first and last residue. A D gene is named only where the DNA matches it firmly. Only part of the rows carry a size: once, few, many, or a class if the clone is expanded.

NA	TRBV19	NA	TRBJ1-1	TGTGCCAGTAGTATAAGCCAGAACACTGAAGCTTTCTTT	CASSISQNTEAFF
once	TRBV29-1	TRBD2	TRBJ2-3	TGCAGCGTCGCTGGACTAGCGGACACAGATACGCAGTATTTT	CSVAGLADTDTQYF
NA	TRBV29-1	NA	TRBJ2-7	TGCAGCGTTGAGGGCCTTTACGAGCAGTACTTC	CSVEGLYEQYF
NA	TRBV7-2	TRBD1	TRBJ2-1	TGTGCCAGCAGCTTAGCCGGGACAGGGACCTACAATGAGCAGTTCTTC	CASSLAGTGTYNEQFF
NA	TRBV7-9	NA	TRBJ1-2	TGTGCCAGCAGCTTTGACAGAACTAACTATGGCTACACCTTC	CASSFDRTNYGYTF
NA	TRBV21-1	NA	TRBJ1-4	TGTGCCAGCAGCAAAGCCCCTCATGAAAAACTGTTTTTT	CASSKAPHEKLFF
NA	TRBV13	NA	TRBJ1-3	TGTGCCAGCAGCGGACGGGACATCCCGTCTGGAAACACCATATATTTT	CASSGRDIPSGNTIYF
NA	TRBV2	NA	TRBJ2-7	TGTGCCAGCAGTGAAGTAGGGGGGAGGTACGAGCAGTACTTC	CASSEVGGRYEQYF
NA	TRBV11-1	NA	TRBJ2-1	TGTGCCAGCAGCCGACTTTCCTACAATGAGCAGTTCTTC	CASSRLSYNEQFF
NA	TRBV7-8	TRBD1	TRBJ1-4	TGTGCCAGCAGCTCAGGGGACAGATTCAATGAAAAACTGTTTTTT	CASSSGDRFNEKLFF
once	TRBV10-2	TRBD2	TRBJ2-3	TGCGCCAGCAGTGACATGAGGACTAGCGGCACAGATACGCAGTATTTT	CASSDMRTSGTDTQYF
NA	TRBV7-9	TRBD1	TRBJ1-2	TGTGCCAGCAGCTTAGGGACAGGGGGTCTTAATGGCTACACCTTC	CASSLGTGGLNGYTF
NA	TRBV15	NA	TRBJ1-1	TGTGCCACCAGCAGAGAACTACAGGGTGGGCGAGCTTTCTTT	CATSRELQGGRAFF
few	TRBV5-6	NA	TRBJ2-7	TGTGCCAGCAGCGGCGCTACCGGGACCGCTAACTACGAGCAGTACTTC	CASSGATGTANYEQYF
once	TRBV27	NA	TRBJ1-3	TGTGCCAGCAGGAGTAGTTCTGGAAACACCATATATTTT	CASRSSSGNTIYF
NA	TRBV9	TRBD2	TRBJ2-1	TGTGCCAGCAGCGTTCTAGCGGGAGGGCCCTACAATGAGCAGTTCTTC	CASSVLAGGPYNEQFF
NA	TRBV19	NA	TRBJ2-2	TGTGCCAGTACCCTCTGGCAGGTGCACACCGGGGAGCTGTTTTTT	CASTLWQVHTGELFF
NA	TRBV30	NA	TRBJ2-7	TGTGCCTGGACCTATAGCAGGGGGGTTTTTCAGTACTTC	CAWTYSRGVFQYF
NA	TRBV7-2	NA	TRBJ2-4	TGTGCCAGCAGCTTAGTACCTCAGAACATTCAGTACTTC	CASSLVPQNIQYF
few	TRBV20-1	NA	TRBJ1-5	TGCAGTGCTTCCGACGGACAGCCCCAGCATTTT	CSASDGQPQHF
NA	TRBV5-1	TRBD2	TRBJ2-5	TGCGCCAGCAGCTCCGGGACTAGCGGGCACCAAGAGACTCAGTACTTC	CASSSGTSGHQETQYF
NA	TRBV2	NA	TRBJ2-7	TGTGCCAGCAGTGAAGACATGGGGAGCTACTACGAGCAGTACTTC	CASSEDMGSYYEQYF
NA	TRBV11-2	NA	TRBJ2-7	TGTGCCAGCAGCTTCCTCAGGAGCTCCTACGAGCAGTACTTC	CASSFLRSSYEQYF
NA	TRBV6-5	TRBD2	TRBJ2-3	TGTGCCAGCAGTTCCCGGACTAGTCATACGCAGTATTTT	CASSSRTSHTQYF
NA	TRBV5-6	NA	TRBJ1-4	TGTGCCAGCAGCACTAACATGAAGGTTAATGAAAAACTGTTTTTT	CASSTNMKVNEKLFF
few	TRBV30	TRBD1	TRBJ1-5	TGTGCCTGGAGTGGCGGACAGGGGGCCCTGAATCAGCCCCAGCATTTT	CAWSGGQGALNQPQHF
few	TRBV23-1	NA	TRBJ1-6	TGCGCCAGCAGTCAATGCGTGTTGTCAGGGGTGTACAATTCACCCCTCCACTTT	CASSQCVLSGVYNSPLHF
NA	TRBV29-1	NA	TRBJ2-1	TGCAGCCCGAGGACTATCAGCAATGAGCAGTTCTTC	CSPRTISNEQFF
NA	TRBV10-3	NA	TRBJ2-1	TGTGCCATCAGTGACAACCTAGGTAATGAGCAGTTCTTC	CAISDNLGNEQFF